This is a list of T cell receptor beta chains from one sample in a study of cytomegalovirus exposure and HLA in healthy donors. The assay was immunoSEQ multiplex PCR, and TCRdb's table has in-frame clones only and misses some. The sample table sets out about 200,000 clones. The sequenced sample consisted of PBMCs. The receptors originated from a man in his thirties or forties in good health and CMV-seronegative. Both conserved end residues are part of each CDR3. D genes are given only for firm matches.

j_call	v_call	d_call	cdr3_nt	cdr3_aa
TRBJ2-1	TRBV9	TRBD2	TGTGCCAGCAGCGTACGCCGATACCTAGCGGGAGAACCCAATGAGCAGTTCTTC	CASSVRRYLAGEPNEQFF
TRBJ1-3	TRBV28	-	TGTGCCAGCAACCCAGTCATATATTTT	CASNPVIYF
TRBJ2-7	TRBV13	TRBD1	TGTGCCAGCAGCTTTCAACAGGGGGCCTACGAGCAGTACTTC	CASSFQQGAYEQYF
TRBJ1-2	TRBV5-4	TRBD1	TGTGCCAGCAGCGCAGGACAGGGTGTCACCTATGGCTACACCTTC	CASSAGQGVTYGYTF
TRBJ1-1	TRBV11-2	-	TGTGCCAGCAGCATGCACAGGGCGAGCGGCACTGAAGCTTTCTTT	CASSMHRASGTEAFF
TRBJ2-7	TRBV7-3	TRBD1	TGTGCCAGCAGCTTCCCGGGACAGGCCTACGAGCAGTACTTC	CASSFPGQAYEQYF
TRBJ1-5	TRBV21-1	-	TGTGCCAGCAGCACTCGGACGGACACGAGGCTCAATCAGCCCCAGCATTTT	CASSTRTDTRLNQPQHF
TRBJ2-7	TRBV10-3	TRBD1	TGTGCCATCAACGGACAGGGGGCTTACGAGCAGTACTTC	CAINGQGAYEQYF
TRBJ1-2	TRBV6-5	-	TGTGCCAGCAGTTACTCGGAGAGGCTCTATGGCTACACCTTC	CASSYSERLYGYTF
TRBJ1-3	TRBV10-3	-	TGTGCCATCAGTGAGGGCAGTCTTGGAAACACCATATATTTT	CAISEGSLGNTIYF
TRBJ2-1	TRBV5-1	-	TGCGCCAGCAGCGTAACAGGGTTCAATGAGCAGTTCTTC	CASSVTGFNEQFF
TRBJ2-1	TRBV9	TRBD2	TGTGCCAGCAGCGACTCGACTAGCGGGAGGGTTAATGAGCAGTTCTTC	CASSDSTSGRVNEQFF
TRBJ2-5	TRBV4-1	TRBD1	TGCGCCAGCAGCCAAGATAGGGACAGACAAGAGACCCAGTACTTC	CASSQDRDRQETQYF
TRBJ2-7	TRBV5-1	TRBD1	TGCGCCAGCAGCTTGGGAGGGGGCGACGGCGAGCAGTACTTC	CASSLGGGDGEQYF
TRBJ1-2	TRBV6-5	TRBD1	TGTGCCAGCAGTCGACAGGGTAGGGCTTATGGCTACACCTTC	CASSRQGRAYGYTF
TRBJ1-2	TRBV19	TRBD1	TGTGCCAGTAGTATTACCCCCGGGACAGGGTATGGCTACACCTTC	CASSITPGTGYGYTF
TRBJ1-3	TRBV30	-	TGTGCCTGGAGAATGCGGAGCTCTGGAAACACCATATATTTT	CAWRMRSSGNTIYF
TRBJ1-5	TRBV27	-	TGTGCCAGCAGTCAACTTAGCAATCAGCCCCAGCATTTT	CASSQLSNQPQHF
TRBJ2-3	TRBV10-3	TRBD1	TGTGCCATCAGTGATGGACAGGGGGCAGATACGCAGTATTTT	CAISDGQGADTQYF
TRBJ2-2	TRBV10-3	-	TGTGCCGTGTCACCCCCGGCCGGGACCGGGGAGCTGTTTTTT	CAVSPPAGTGELFF